The 6 T cell receptor beta chains presented below share a single source sample, sequenced in a study of blood T cell repertoires in COVID-19. Measured with immunoSEQ multiplex PCR; TCRdb has only the in-frame clones, and not every one. In the table there are approximately 400,000 clones, roughly 77% of which are singletons. Sequenced material: peripheral blood. Receptors were obtained from a human donor with acute or convalescent COVID-19. The donor label of this sample is uncertain.

The chain has TRBV29-1 and TRBJ2-5; 7 bases align to TRBD2. The V and J ends lost 3 bases and 5 bases, in that order; junction bases with no gene match: 6. Germline V gene sequence: CDR1 SQVTM, CDR2 ANQGSEA. The CDR3 consists of 13 residues. The CDR3 DNA follows: TGCAGCGTTGAGGCTAGCGGCGGGGAGACCCAGTACTTC. Amino acids: CSVEASGGETQYF.

This clone was picked up a small number of times. The chain carries TRBV2 and TRBJ2-2; 9 nucleotides match TRBD1. The trim removed 7 bases at V and 5 bases at J, leaving 2 bases unmatched. CDR3 length: 13 amino acids. Germline CDR1 and CDR2: SNHLY and FYNNEI. This CDR3 reads CASNGQGTGELFF. CDR3 DNA: TGTGCCAGCAATGGACAGGGGACCGGGGAGCTGTTTTTT.

The gene calls are TRBV18 and TRBJ2-3; TRBD1 matches at 7 bases. CDR3 length: 15 residues. V lost 3 bases and J lost 3; bases outside the gene matches: 6. In germline, CDR1 is KGHSH, CDR2 LQKENI. CDR3 loop: CASSPRTGTTDTQYF. In nucleotides, the CDR3 is TGTGCCAGCTCACCCCGGACAGGCACTACAGATACGCAGTATTTT.

The rearrangement uses TRBV2 and TRBJ1-4; tentative D call: TRBD1 (6 bases). The CDR3 is 13 residues long. Trimming removed 7 bases at V and 6 bases at J, with 12 bases between. Per the germline V gene, CDR1 is SNHLY and CDR2 is FYNNEI. This CDR3 is CASTGQLYEKLFF. CDR3 nucleotides: TGTGCCAGCACCGGACAGCTGTATGAAAAACTGTTTTTT.

The rearrangement joins TRBV27 to TRBJ1-2, with 9 bases aligning to TRBD1. Losses at the gene ends were 5 bases for V and 4 bases for J; bases not matched to a gene: 8. CDR1 is MNHEY, CDR2 SMNVEV, per germline (reference sequence). The CDR3 length is 15 residues. The CDR3 protein is CASSPDRGILYGYTF. The CDR3 nucleotides are TGTGCCAGCAGTCCCGACAGGGGGATTCTCTATGGCTACACCTTC.

This clone was observed a few times. The chain uses TRBV7-2 and TRBJ1-2; D unclear. V lost 2 bases and J 4 bases, leaving 14 bases between the germline ends. Germline CDR1 reads SGHTA; CDR2 reads FQGNSA. This CDR3 spans 15 amino acids. The CDR3 DNA reads as TGTGCCAGCAGCTTATACAGCGGCAGTAGCTATGGCTACACCTTC. Translating gives CASSLYSGSSYGYTF. The full variable domain, rest sourced from reference TRBV7-2 and TRBJ1-2, is GAGVSQSPSNKVTEKGKDVELRCDPISGHTALYWYRQSLGQGLEFLIYFQGNSAPDKSGLPSDRFSAERTGGSVSTLTIQRTQQEDSAVYLCASSLYSGSSYGYTFGSGTRLTVV.